This TCR beta chain was captured in a study of OX40 agonist ivuxolimab in advanced cancers. Clones were sequenced by immunoSEQ multiplex PCR, and TCRdb holds only the in-frame ones, with some missing. Among 71,000 or so clones listed, over 90% were seen once. The CDR3 sequence is 17 residues long. Trimming removed 4 bases from V and 1 base from J, with 16 bases in between. From germline, CDR1 is MDHEN and CDR2 SYDVKM. The material sequenced was CD4+ or CD8+ T cells sorted from blood, taken in a trial of the OX40 agonist ivuxolimab. This sequence originates from an adult with an advanced solid tumor such as melanoma, head and neck, liver or kidney cancer. The rearrangement joins TRBV28 to TRBJ2-2; D possibly corresponds to TRBD2 (6 bases). CDR3 bases: TGTGCCAGCAGTTCTAATCGGCGGGGTGAGAACACCGGGGAGCTGTTTTTT. This sequence encodes CASSSNRRGENTGELFF.